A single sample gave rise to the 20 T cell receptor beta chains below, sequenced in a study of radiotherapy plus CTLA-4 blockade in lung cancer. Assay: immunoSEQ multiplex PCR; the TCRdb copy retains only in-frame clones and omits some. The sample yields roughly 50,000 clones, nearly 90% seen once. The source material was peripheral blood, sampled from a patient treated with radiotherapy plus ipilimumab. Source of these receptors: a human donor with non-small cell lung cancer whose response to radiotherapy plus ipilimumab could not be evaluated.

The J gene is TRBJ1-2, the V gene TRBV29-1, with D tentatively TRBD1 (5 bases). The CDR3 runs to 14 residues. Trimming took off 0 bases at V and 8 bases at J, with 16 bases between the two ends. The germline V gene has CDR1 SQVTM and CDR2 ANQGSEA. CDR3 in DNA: TGCAGCGTTGAAGATCCCGTCAGGGCTAGGGGCTACACCTTC. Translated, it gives CSVEDPVRARGYTF.

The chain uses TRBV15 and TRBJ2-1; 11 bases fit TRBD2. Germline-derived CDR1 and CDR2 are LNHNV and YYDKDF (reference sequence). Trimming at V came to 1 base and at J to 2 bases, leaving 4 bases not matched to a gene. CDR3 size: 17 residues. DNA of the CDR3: TGTGCCACCAGCAGAGGGAGGACTAGCGGGCCCTACAATGAGCAGTTCTTC. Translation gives CATSRGRTSGPYNEQFF. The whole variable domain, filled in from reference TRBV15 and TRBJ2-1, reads DAMVIQNPRYQVTQFGKPVTLSCSQTLNHNVMYWYQQKSSQAPKLLFHYYDKDFNNEADTPDNFQSRRPNTSFCFLDIRSPGLGDTAMYLCATSRGRTSGPYNEQFFGPGTRLTVL.

The CDR3 sequence: CASSVQGMDTQYF. The CDR3 DNA reads as TGTGCCAGCAGCGTACAGGGGATGGATACGCAGTATTTT. The J gene is TRBJ2-3, the V gene TRBV5-4; 7 nucleotides match TRBD1. This CDR3 has 13 residues. The ends lost 4 bases at V and 6 bases at J; junction bases unmatched: 5. CDR1 SGHNT and CDR2 YYREEE come from the germline V gene (reference sequence). Complete variable domain (other parts from reference TRBV5-4 and TRBJ2-3): ETGVTQSPTHLIKTRGQQVTLRCSSQSGHNTVSWYQQALGQGPQFIFQYYREEENGRGNFPPRFSGLQFPNYSSELNVNALELDDSALYLCASSVQGMDTQYFGPGTRLTVL.

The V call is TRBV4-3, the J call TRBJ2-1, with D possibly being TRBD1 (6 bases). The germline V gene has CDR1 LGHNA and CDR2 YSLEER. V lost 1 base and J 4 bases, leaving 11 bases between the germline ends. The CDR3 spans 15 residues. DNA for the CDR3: TGCGCCAGCAGCCAAGTACAGGGTGGGTACAATGAGCAGTTCTTC. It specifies CASSQVQGGYNEQFF.

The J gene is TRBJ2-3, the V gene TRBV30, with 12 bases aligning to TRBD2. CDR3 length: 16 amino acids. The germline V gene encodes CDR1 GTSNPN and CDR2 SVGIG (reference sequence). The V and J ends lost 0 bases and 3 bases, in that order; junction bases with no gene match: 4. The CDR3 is CAWSVKLAGGTDTQYF. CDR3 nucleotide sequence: TGTGCCTGGAGTGTGAAACTAGCGGGAGGAACAGATACGCAGTATTTT.

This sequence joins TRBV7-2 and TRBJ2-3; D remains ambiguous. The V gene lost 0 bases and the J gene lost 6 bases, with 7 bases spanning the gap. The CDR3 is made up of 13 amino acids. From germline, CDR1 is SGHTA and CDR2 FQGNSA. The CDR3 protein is CASSLARTDTQYF. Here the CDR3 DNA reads TGTGCCAGCAGCTTAGCGAGAACGGATACGCAGTATTTT.

The CDR3 is CASRLGQDQRVDTF. The CDR3 DNA reads as TGTGCCAGTAGACTTGGACAGGACCAACGGGTTGACACCTTC. The chain combines TRBV19 with TRBJ1-2; 7 nucleotides line up with TRBD1. CDR3 size: 14 residues. The V gene's germline CDR1 is LNHDA and CDR2 SQIVND (reference sequence). With 6 bases clipped from V and 12 bases from J, the junction kept 16 bases outside the gene matches.

The CDR3 loop reads CASSVIPTGVYEQYF. In nucleotides, the CDR3 is TGTGCCAGCAGCGTGATACCCACAGGGGTCTACGAGCAGTACTTC. This rearrangement joins TRBV9 to TRBJ2-7, with 7 bases matching TRBD1. Germline CDR1 is SGDLS and CDR2 is YYNGEE. The V and J ends lost 2 bases and 3 bases, in that order; junction bases with no gene match: 8. This CDR3 comprises 15 residues.

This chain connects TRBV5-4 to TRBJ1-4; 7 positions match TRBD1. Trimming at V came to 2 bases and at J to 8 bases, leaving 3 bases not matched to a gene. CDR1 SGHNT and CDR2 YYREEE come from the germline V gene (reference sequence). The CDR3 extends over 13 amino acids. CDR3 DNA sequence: TGTGCCAGCAGCTTTGACAGGGAGGAAAAACTGTTTTTT. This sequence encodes CASSFDREEKLFF.

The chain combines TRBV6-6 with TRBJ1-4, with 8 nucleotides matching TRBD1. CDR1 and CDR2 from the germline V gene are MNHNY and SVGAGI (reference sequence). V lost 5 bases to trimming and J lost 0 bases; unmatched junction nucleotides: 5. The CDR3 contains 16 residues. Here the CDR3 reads CASSPGTGATNEKLFF. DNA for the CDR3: TGTGCCAGCAGTCCTGGGACAGGAGCAACTAATGAAAAACTGTTTTTT.

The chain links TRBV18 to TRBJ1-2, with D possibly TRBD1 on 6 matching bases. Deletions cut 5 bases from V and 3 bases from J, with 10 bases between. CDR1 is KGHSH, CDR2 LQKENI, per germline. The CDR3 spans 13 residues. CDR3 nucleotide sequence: TGTGCCAGCTCAGTCAGGACAGACTATGGCTACACCTTC. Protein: CASSVRTDYGYTF.

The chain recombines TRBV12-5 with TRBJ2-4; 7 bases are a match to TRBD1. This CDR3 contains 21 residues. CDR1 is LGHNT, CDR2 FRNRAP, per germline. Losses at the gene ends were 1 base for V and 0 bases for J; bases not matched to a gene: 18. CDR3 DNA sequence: TGTGCTAGTGGTTTGGGTAAGCCCACAGGGGATGGTAGACTAGCCAAAAACATTCAGTACTTC. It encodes CASGLGKPTGDGRLAKNIQYF.

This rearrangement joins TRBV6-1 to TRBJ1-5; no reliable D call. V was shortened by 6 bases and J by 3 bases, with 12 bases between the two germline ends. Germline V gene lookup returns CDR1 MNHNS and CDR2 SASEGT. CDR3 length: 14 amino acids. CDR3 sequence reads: CASRQDIVNQPQHF. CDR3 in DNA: TGTGCCAGCAGACAAGACATCGTCAATCAGCCCCAGCATTTT.

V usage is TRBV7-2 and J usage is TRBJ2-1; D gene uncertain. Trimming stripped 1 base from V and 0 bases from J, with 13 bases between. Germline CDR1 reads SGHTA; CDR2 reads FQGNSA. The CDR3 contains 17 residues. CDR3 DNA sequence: TGTGCCAGCAGCTTAGGTTCCCTGCTGAGCTCCTACAATGAGCAGTTCTTC. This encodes CASSLGSLLSSYNEQFF.

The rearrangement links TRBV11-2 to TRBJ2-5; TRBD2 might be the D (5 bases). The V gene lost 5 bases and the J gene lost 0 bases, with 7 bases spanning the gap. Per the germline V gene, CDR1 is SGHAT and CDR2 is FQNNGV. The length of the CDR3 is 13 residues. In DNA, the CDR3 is TGTGCCAGCAGCCGGAGGAACCAAGAGACCCAGTACTTC. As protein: CASSRRNQETQYF.

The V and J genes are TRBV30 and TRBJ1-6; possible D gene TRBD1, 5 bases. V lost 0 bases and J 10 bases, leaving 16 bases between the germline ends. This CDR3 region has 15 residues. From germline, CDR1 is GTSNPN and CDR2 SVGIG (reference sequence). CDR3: CAWSVNSGGGSPLHF. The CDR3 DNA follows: TGTGCCTGGAGTGTTAACAGTGGGGGAGGATCACCCCTCCACTTT. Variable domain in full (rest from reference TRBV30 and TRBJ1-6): SQTIHQWPATLVQPVGSPLSLECTVEGTSNPNLYWYRQAAGRGLQLLFYSVGIGQISSEVPQNLSASRPQDRQFILSSKKLLLSDSGFYLCAWSVNSGGGSPLHFGNGTRLTVT.

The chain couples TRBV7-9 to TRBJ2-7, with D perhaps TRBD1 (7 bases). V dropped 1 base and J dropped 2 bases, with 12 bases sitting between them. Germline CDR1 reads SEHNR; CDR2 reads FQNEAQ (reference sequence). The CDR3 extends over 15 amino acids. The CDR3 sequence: CASSLGQGGPYEQYF. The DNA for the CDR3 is TGTGCCAGCAGCTTAGGGCAGGGGGGACCCTACGAGCAGTACTTC.

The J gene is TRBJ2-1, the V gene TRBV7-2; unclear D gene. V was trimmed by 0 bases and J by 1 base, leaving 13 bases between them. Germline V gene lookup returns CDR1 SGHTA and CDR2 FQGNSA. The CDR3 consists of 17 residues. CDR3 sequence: CASSLATSPLSYNEQFF. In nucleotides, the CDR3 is TGTGCCAGCAGCTTAGCCACGTCCCCCCTATCCTACAATGAGCAGTTCTTC.

The CDR3 loop reads CAWSVLQGLNTEAFF. The DNA for the CDR3 is TGTGCCTGGAGTGTCCTACAGGGACTGAACACTGAAGCTTTCTTT. The chain links TRBV30 to TRBJ1-1; possibly TRBD1 for D (6 bases). CDR1 is GTSNPN and CDR2 is SVGIG in the germline V gene (reference sequence). The CDR3 is 15 amino acids. V lost 0 bases and J 0 bases, leaving 11 bases between the germline ends.

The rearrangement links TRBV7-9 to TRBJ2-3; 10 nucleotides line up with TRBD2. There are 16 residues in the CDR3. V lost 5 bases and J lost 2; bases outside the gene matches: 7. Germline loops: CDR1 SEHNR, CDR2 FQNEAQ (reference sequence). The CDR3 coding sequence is TGTGCCAGCAGCCCCCTACTAGCGGGGATCACAGATACGCAGTATTTT. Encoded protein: CASSPLLAGITDTQYF.